This T cell receptor beta chain was identified in a study of OX40 agonist ivuxolimab in advanced cancers. Study-wide context: The costimulatory receptor OX40 (CD134) was targeted by ivuxolimab, a fully human IgG2 agonistic monoclonal antibody. Peripheral TCRbeta sequencing aimed to test whether ivuxolimab altered TCR sequence diversity and caused clonal T-cell expansion. Patients were allowed to have had prior anti-PD-1, anti-PD-L1 or anti-CTLA-4 therapy, and roughly 40% of the dose-escalation patients had been treated with checkpoint inhibitors. Intravenous ivuxolimab was administered to patients every 2 weeks at six dose levels: 0.01, 0.1, 0.3, 1.5, 3 and 10 mg/kg. Among the approximately 50 dose-escalation patients, around 20 had hepatocellular carcinoma, roughly 15 melanoma, 9 renal cell carcinoma and 9 head and neck cancer. In the dose-escalation cohort, approximately 82% of patients were male, and the mean age was roughly 60 years, with a range of about 23 to 80. The paper reports the monotherapy dose-escalation portion (N = 52 patients) of the phase I ivuxolimab trial. Partial responses were achieved by three dose-escalation patients, of whom one had hepatocellular carcinoma and two had cutaneous melanoma.

With respect to this clone: The target of this receptor is not known. Base qualities are not at hand, and no much larger clone is one base apart.

Genomic DNA was extracted from sorted cells for sequencing of the TCRbeta CDR3 region. The immunoSEQ Assay was used for sequencing of TCRbeta CDR3 regions. This immuneACCESS table, as held by TCRdb, lists in-frame sequences with V and J called but not all clones. Of the missing ones, under half trace to an unresolved V gene in checked studies; the others have no known cause. The sample table holds tens of thousands of clones, of which 82% were seen once. Less than 30% of the sample is in the top ten clones. Patients with a history of autoimmune disease or receiving systemic immunosuppression were excluded from the trial. Peripheral blood for TCR sequencing was collected from all dose cohorts at baseline, on cycle 4 day 1, and on cycle 7 day 1. The samples were taken from a phase I, first-in-human, multicenter, open-label dose-escalation trial of ivuxolimab. Adults with locally advanced or metastatic head and neck squamous cell, hepatocellular, melanoma or renal cell carcinoma were enrolled in the trial. Before TCR sequencing, CD4+ and CD8+ T cells were separately sorted from peripheral blood.

Overall study results and their limits: Low levels of normalized T-cell clonal expansion were also shown by some nonresponding patients. Clonal expansion of both CD4+ and CD8+ blood T cells was observed from baseline to week 6 at doses 0.1 to 3.0 mg/kg. In the 0.1-3.0 mg/kg groups, partial responders had among the lowest normalized peripheral clonal expansion, particularly in CD8+ T cells. After ivuxolimab, expanded clones were on average more numerous among CD8+ T cells than among CD4+ T cells. Which antigens the clonally expanded peripheral T cells were specific for was not determined.

From a lookup of the germline V gene, CDR1 and CDR2 are MNHEY and SVGAGI. V loses 5 bases, J loses 1 base, and the germline ends lie 14 bases apart. The CDR3 has 15 amino acids, counting the end cysteine and phenylalanine. The retained sequence is limited to the CDR3, 45 bases, with the frame set at the first base. The receptor was derived from an adult with an advanced solid tumor such as melanoma, head and neck, liver or kidney cancer. The input for sequencing was CD4+ or CD8+ T cells sorted from blood, taken in a trial of the OX40 agonist ivuxolimab. The V and J genes are TRBV6-5 and TRBJ2-5; 5 matching bases give a weak D call of TRBD1. The DNA reads as follows: TGTGCCAGCAGTCTATTTGGACAAGTCCAAGAGACCCAGTACTTC. Its translation is CASSLFGQVQETQYF.